The 17 T cell receptor beta chains reported below all come from one sample, sequenced in a study of cytomegalovirus exposure and HLA in healthy donors. Use of 60 Vbeta and 13 Jbeta primers characterized the PCR. TCRdb's copy holds only in-frame clones and misses some; the assay was immunoSEQ multiplex PCR. The repertoire holds around 100,000 clones, with about 77% as singletons. Sample: PBMCs. Every receptor here comes from a male donor in good health and CMV-seropositive.

This clone occurred a few times. V usage is TRBV4-2 and J usage is TRBJ1-4; 12 bases agree with TRBD1. Germline lookup yields CDR1 LGHNA and CDR2 YNFKEQ. The CDR3 contains 19 residues. V was pared by 4 bases and J by 3 bases, with 12 bases of the junction left unmatched. CDR3 in amino acids: CASSRNVRDRGHSNEKLFF. The CDR3, as DNA: TGTGCCAGCAGCCGAAACGTCCGGGACAGGGGGCATTCTAATGAAAAACTGTTTTTT.

The rearrangement uses TRBV6-5 and TRBJ1-2, with 7 bases matching TRBD1. Trimming removed 6 bases from V and 3 bases from J; junction bases left unmatched: 4. CDR3 length: 13 amino acids. Looked up from germline, CDR1 is MNHEY and CDR2 is SVGAGI. CDR3 nucleotide sequence: TGTGCCAGCAGGAGGGGGCTGGACTATGGCTACACCTTC. Its protein product is CASRRGLDYGYTF.

This clone occurred once. This chain connects TRBV27 to TRBJ2-1; D is possibly TRBD1 (6 bases). Trimming took 4 bases from V and 6 from J, leaving 10 bases between them. This CDR3 region has 13 residues. Per the germline V gene, CDR1 is MNHEY and CDR2 is SMNVEV (reference sequence). The CDR3, as DNA: TGTGCCAGCAGTTCCTACAGGGTCAATGAGCAGTTCTTC. Its protein product is CASSSYRVNEQFF.

V and J are TRBV9 and TRBJ1-6; 8 nucleotides line up with TRBD1. The trim removed 3 bases at V and 5 bases at J, leaving 4 bases unmatched. The germline CDR1 and CDR2 sequences are SGDLS and YYNGEE. The CDR3 loop spans 15 amino acids. The CDR3 DNA follows: TGTGCCAGCAGCGCGACAGGGGTAAATAATTCACCCCTCCACTTT. Translation gives CASSATGVNNSPLHF. The full variable domain, rest sourced from reference TRBV9 and TRBJ1-6, is DSGVTQTPKHLITATGQRVTLRCSPRSGDLSVYWYQQSLDQGLQFLIQYYNGEERAKGNILERFSAQQFPDLHSELNLSSLELGDSALYFCASSATGVNNSPLHFGNGTRLTVT.

This clone was seen only a few times. This chain links TRBV6-1 with TRBJ2-7, with 11 bases matching TRBD1. The CDR3 extends over 15 amino acids. V lost 4 bases and J lost 9; bases outside the gene matches: 11. Germline CDR1 reads MNHNS; CDR2 reads SASEGT. The CDR3: CASSAGTGGAGGQYF. The CDR3 DNA reads as TGTGCCAGCAGTGCTGGGACAGGGGGAGCGGGTGGGCAGTACTTC.

The gene calls are TRBV19 and TRBJ2-3; 7 bases match TRBD2. This CDR3 is built from 15 residues. Germline V gene data show CDR1 as LNHDA and CDR2 as SQIVND (reference sequence). Trimming cost V 3 bases and J 3 bases; bases outside gene matches: 6. CDR3 nucleotides: TGTGCCAGTAGTATTTCCGTCGGGGGGACAGATACGCAGTATTTT. Encoded protein: CASSISVGGTDTQYF.

The chain has TRBV9 and TRBJ1-2; 9 bases fit TRBD1. CDR1 and CDR2 from the germline V gene are SGDLS and YYNGEE. The J segment lost 5 bases and the V segment lost 0 bases, leaving 5 bases of the junction unmatched. The length of the CDR3 is 15 residues. CDR3 sequence: CASSVGGTGLYGYTF. In DNA form, the CDR3 reads TGTGCCAGCAGCGTAGGTGGGACAGGGTTATATGGCTACACCTTC.

This chain connects TRBV6-5 to TRBJ1-1; 7 bases match TRBD1. The CDR3 runs 14 residues. Germline CDR1 is MNHEY and CDR2 is SVGAGI. V was pared by 4 bases and J by 4 bases, with 6 bases of the junction left unmatched. The CDR3 loop is CASSLTGAATEAFF. CDR3 bases: TGTGCCAGCAGTTTAACAGGGGCCGCCACTGAAGCTTTCTTT.

The chain is built from TRBV11-2 and TRBJ2-5; 8 nucleotides match TRBD2. CDR3 length equals 15 residues. With V trimmed by 5 bases and J by 7 bases, 12 bases remained unmatched. Germline V gene data show CDR1 as SGHAT and CDR2 as FQNNGV. Here the CDR3 DNA reads TGTGCCAGCAGCCCTCAGGGACCACGGGAGGGGACCCAGTACTTC. It specifies CASSPQGPREGTQYF.

V gene TRBV11-2 combines with J gene TRBJ1-2; D is undetermined. Trimming removed 0 bases from V and 8 bases from J, with 7 bases in between. CDR3 length: 12 residues. Germline V gene sequence: CDR1 SGHAT, CDR2 FQNNGV. The CDR3 DNA follows: TGTGCCAGCAGCTTAGATCGTAAAGGCTACACCTTC. Amino acid sequence: CASSLDRKGYTF.

The chain couples TRBV11-2 to TRBJ2-7, with D perhaps matching TRBD1 (6 bases). Germline CDR1 is SGHAT and CDR2 is FQNNGV. This CDR3 has 13 amino acids. The V and J ends lost 2 bases and 5 bases respectively, with 10 bases between them. The DNA of the CDR3 is TGTGCCAGCAGCTTACACAGGGTGGACGAGCAGTACTTC. Translating it yields CASSLHRVDEQYF.

The chain couples TRBV5-1 to TRBJ1-2, with TRBD1 as a possible D gene (5 bases). This CDR3 region has 13 residues. The germline V gene has CDR1 SGHRS and CDR2 YFSETQ. The V end was cut by 4 bases, the J end by 2 bases, with 9 bases between. For the CDR3, the DNA is TGCGCCAGCAGCATCGGGGGGAACTATGGCTACACCTTC. Amino acids: CASSIGGNYGYTF. Full variable domain (missing parts from reference TRBV5-1 and TRBJ1-2): KAGVTQTPRYLIKTRGQQVTLSCSPISGHRSVSWYQQTPGQGLQFLFEYFSETQRNKGNFPGRFSGRQFSNSRSEMNVSTLELGDSALYLCASSIGGNYGYTFGSGTRLTVV.

The rearrangement uses TRBV5-1 and TRBJ2-7; 11 nucleotides agree with TRBD2. The CDR3 is 15 residues long. CDR1 is SGHRS, CDR2 YFSETQ, per germline. After removal of 4 bases from V and 2 bases from J, the junction contained 5 bases not matched to a gene. The CDR3 DNA reads as TGCGCCAGCAGCACGGGACTAGCGGTAACCTACGAGCAGTACTTC. Encoded protein: CASSTGLAVTYEQYF.

This chain connects TRBV10-2 to TRBJ2-1; TRBD2 matches 7 bases. This CDR3 contains 17 residues. CDR1 and CDR2 from the germline V gene are WSHSY and SAAADI. J lost 0 bases, V lost 3 bases, and 8 bases had no gene match. Here the CDR3 reads CASSDAASGSSYNEQFF. CDR3 bases: TGCGCCAGCAGTGACGCGGCTAGCGGCAGCTCCTACAATGAGCAGTTCTTC.

The chain couples TRBV11-2 to TRBJ2-2, with TRBD1 matching 9 bases. V was pared by 5 bases and J by 7 bases, with 8 bases of the junction left unmatched. From germline, CDR1 is SGHAT and CDR2 FQNNGV. The CDR3 consists of 15 residues. This chain's CDR3 is CASSPWTGVGGELFF. For the CDR3, the DNA is TGTGCCAGCAGCCCATGGACAGGGGTAGGCGGGGAGCTGTTTTTT. Variable domain in full (rest from reference TRBV11-2 and TRBJ2-2): EAGVAQSPRYKIIEKRQSVAFWCNPISGHATLYWYQQILGQGPKLLIQFQNNGVVDDSQLPKDRFSAERLKGVDSTLKIQPAKLEDSAVYLCASSPWTGVGGELFFGEGSRLTVL.

This chain connects TRBV30 to TRBJ1-2, with D maybe TRBD1 (6 bases). Trimming removed 2 bases from V and 4 bases from J, with 14 bases in between. There are 14 residues in the CDR3. Looked up from germline, CDR1 is GTSNPN and CDR2 is SVGIG (reference sequence). The CDR3 coding sequence is TGTGCCTGGAGTTTGGGGGCAGGTTCCTATGGCTACACCTTC. It codes for CAWSLGAGSYGYTF. Based on the CDR3 plus reference TRBV30 and TRBJ1-2, the full variable domain is SQTIHQWPATLVQPVGSPLSLECTVEGTSNPNLYWYRQAAGRGLQLLFYSVGIGQISSEVPQNLSASRPQDRQFILSSKKLLLSDSGFYLCAWSLGAGSYGYTFGSGTRLTVV.

The V and J genes are TRBV6-5 and TRBJ1-1; 7 positions agree with TRBD1. V shed 6 bases, J shed 1 base, and the junction held 8 bases outside the gene matches. In germline, CDR1 is MNHEY, CDR2 SVGAGI. This CDR3 has 15 amino acids. DNA of the CDR3: TGTGCCAGCAGGTCTGACAGGGCAGGGAACACTGAAGCTTTCTTT. It yields the protein CASRSDRAGNTEAFF.